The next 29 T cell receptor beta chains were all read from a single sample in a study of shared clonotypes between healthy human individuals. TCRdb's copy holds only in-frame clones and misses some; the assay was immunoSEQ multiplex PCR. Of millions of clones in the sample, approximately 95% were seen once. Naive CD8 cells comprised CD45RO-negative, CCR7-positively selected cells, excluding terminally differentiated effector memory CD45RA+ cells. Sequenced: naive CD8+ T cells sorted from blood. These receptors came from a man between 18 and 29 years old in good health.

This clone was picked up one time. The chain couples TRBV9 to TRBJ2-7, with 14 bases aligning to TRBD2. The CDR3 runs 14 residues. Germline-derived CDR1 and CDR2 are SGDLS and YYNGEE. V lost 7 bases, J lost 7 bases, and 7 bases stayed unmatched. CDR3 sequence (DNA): TGTGCCAGCTCCTCCGGGACTAGCGGGGGTGAGCAGTACTTC. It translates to CASSSGTSGGEQYF.

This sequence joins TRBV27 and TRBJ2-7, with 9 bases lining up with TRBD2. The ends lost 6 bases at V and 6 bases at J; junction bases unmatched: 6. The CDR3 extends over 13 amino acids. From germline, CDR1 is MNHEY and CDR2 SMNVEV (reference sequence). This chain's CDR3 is CASRPGLAGEQYF. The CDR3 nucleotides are TGTGCCAGCAGACCGGGACTAGCTGGCGAGCAGTACTTC.

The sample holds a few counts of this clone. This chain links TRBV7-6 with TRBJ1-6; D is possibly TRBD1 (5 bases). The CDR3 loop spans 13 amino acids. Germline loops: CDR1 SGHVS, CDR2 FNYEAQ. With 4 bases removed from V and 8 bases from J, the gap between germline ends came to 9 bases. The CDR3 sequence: CASSYGGDSPLHF. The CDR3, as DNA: TGTGCCAGCAGCTACGGGGGTGATTCACCCCTCCACTTT.

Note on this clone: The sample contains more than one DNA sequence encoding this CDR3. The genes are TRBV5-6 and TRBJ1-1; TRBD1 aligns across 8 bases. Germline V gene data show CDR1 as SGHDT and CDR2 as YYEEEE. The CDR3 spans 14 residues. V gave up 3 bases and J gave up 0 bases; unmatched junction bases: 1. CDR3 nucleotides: TGTGCCAGCAGCTGGGACAGGTTGAACACTGAAGCTTTCTTT. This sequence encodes CASSWDRLNTEAFF. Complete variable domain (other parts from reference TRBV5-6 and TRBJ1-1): DAGVTQSPTHLIKTRGQQVTLRCSPKSGHDTVSWYQQALGQGPQFIFQYYEEEERQRGNFPDRFSGHQFPNYSSELNVNALLLGDSALYLCASSWDRLNTEAFFGQGTRLTVV.

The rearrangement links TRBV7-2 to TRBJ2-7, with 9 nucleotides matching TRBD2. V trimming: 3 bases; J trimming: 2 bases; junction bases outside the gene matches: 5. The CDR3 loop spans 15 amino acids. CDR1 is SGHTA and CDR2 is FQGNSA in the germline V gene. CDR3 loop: CASSFGASGTYEQYF. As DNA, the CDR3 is TGTGCCAGCAGCTTTGGGGCTAGCGGGACCTACGAGCAGTACTTC.

In DNA, the CDR3 is TGCGCCAGCAGCCATATAAGCGGAGGGCCCCTCACAGATACGCAGTATTTT. Encoded protein: CASSHISGGPLTDTQYF. The genes are TRBV4-1 and TRBJ2-3; possibly TRBD2 for D (6 bases). The V gene lost 3 bases and the J gene lost 2 bases, with 18 bases spanning the gap. CDR1 is MGHRA, CDR2 YSYEKL, per germline. The CDR3 runs 17 residues.

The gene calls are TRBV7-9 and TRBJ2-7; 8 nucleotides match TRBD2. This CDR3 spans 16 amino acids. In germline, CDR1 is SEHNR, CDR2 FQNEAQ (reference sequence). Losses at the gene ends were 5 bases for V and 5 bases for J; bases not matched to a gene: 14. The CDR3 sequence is CASSPLISGIVDEQYF. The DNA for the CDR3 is TGTGCCAGCAGCCCACTGATTAGCGGGATAGTGGACGAGCAGTACTTC. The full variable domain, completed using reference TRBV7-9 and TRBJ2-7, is DTGVSQNPRHKITKRGQNVTFRCDPISEHNRLYWYRQTLGQGPEFLTYFQNEAQLEKSRLLSDRFSAERPKGSFSTLEIQRTEQGDSAMYLCASSPLISGIVDEQYFGPGTRLTVT.

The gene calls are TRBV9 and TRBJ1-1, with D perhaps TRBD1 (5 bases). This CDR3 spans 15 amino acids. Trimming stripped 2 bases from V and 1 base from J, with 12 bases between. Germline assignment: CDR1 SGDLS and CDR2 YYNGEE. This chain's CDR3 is CASSVSSGRNTEAFF. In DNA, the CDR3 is TGTGCCAGCAGCGTTTCGTCGGGACGGAACACTGAAGCTTTCTTT.

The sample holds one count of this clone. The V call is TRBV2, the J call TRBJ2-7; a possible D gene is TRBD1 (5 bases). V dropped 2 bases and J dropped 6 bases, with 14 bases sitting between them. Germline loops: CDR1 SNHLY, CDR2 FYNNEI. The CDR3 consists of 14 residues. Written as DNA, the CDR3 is TGTGCCAGCAGTGAATCGGCAGGGTCTCTCGAGCAGTACTTC. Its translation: CASSESAGSLEQYF.

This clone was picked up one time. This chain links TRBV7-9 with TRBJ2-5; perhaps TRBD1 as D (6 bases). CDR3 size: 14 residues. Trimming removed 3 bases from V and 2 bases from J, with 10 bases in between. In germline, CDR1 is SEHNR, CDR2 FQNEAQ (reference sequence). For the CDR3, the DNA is TGTGCCAGCAGCTTCCCGACAGGTCAAGAGACCCAGTACTTC. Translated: CASSFPTGQETQYF.

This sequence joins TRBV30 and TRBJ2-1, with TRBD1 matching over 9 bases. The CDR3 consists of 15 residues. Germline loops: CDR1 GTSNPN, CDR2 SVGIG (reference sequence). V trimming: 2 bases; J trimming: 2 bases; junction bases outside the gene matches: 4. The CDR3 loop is CAWSPGTGTYNEQFF. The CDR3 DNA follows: TGTGCCTGGAGTCCCGGGACAGGGACCTACAATGAGCAGTTCTTC.

CDR3 DNA sequence: TGTGCCAGCAGTGCTTCCGGGACAGTCTTCTACGAGCAGTACTTC. This encodes CASSASGTVFYEQYF. The chain has TRBV2 and TRBJ2-7; 7 bases align to TRBD1. In germline, CDR1 is SNHLY, CDR2 FYNNEI. Trimming took 4 bases from V and 3 from J; bases not matched to a gene: 9. The CDR3 is 15 amino acids.

The DNA for the CDR3 is TGTGCCAGCAGTGAAGGACTAGCGGGGGACGAGCAGTACTTC. This gives the protein CASSEGLAGDEQYF. The chain links TRBV2 to TRBJ2-7; 12 bases align to TRBD2. The CDR3 totals 14 residues. Looked up from germline, CDR1 is SNHLY and CDR2 is FYNNEI. Trimming removed 1 base from V and 5 bases from J; junction bases left unmatched: 0.

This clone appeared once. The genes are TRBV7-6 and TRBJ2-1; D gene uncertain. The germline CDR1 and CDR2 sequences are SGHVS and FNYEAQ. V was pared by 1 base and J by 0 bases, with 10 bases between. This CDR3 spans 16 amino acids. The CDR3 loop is CASSLDPVDSYNEQFF. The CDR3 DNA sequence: TGTGCCAGCAGCTTAGACCCGGTTGACTCCTACAATGAGCAGTTCTTC.

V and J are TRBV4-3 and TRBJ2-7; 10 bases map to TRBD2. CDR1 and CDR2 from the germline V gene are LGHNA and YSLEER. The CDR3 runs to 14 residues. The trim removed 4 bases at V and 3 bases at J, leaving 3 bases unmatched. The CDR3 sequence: CASSPASGSYEQYF. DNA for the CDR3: TGCGCCAGCAGCCCGGCTAGCGGGAGCTACGAGCAGTACTTC.

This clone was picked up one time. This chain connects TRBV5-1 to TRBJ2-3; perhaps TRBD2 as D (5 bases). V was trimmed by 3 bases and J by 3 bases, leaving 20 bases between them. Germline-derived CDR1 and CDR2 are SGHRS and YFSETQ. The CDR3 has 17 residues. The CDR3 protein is CASSSYGGAGFTDTQYF. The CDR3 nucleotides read TGCGCCAGCAGCTCCTATGGAGGAGCAGGATTTACAGATACGCAGTATTTT.

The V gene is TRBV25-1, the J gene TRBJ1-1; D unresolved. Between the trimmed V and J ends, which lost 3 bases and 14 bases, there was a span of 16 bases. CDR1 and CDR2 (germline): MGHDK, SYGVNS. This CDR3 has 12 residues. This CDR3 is CASSEIGGLMFF. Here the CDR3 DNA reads TGTGCCAGCAGTGAGATTGGCGGGTTAATGTTCTTT. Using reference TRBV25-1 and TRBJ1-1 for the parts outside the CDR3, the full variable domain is EADIYQTPRYLVIGTGKKITLECSQTMGHDKMYWYQQDPGMELHLIHYSYGVNSTEKGDLSSESTVSRIRTEHFPLTLESARPSHTSQYLCASSEIGGLMFFGQGTRLTVV.

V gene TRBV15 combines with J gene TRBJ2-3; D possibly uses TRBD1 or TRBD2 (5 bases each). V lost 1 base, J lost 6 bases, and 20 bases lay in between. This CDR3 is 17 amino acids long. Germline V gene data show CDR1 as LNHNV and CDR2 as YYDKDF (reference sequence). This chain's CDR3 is CATSRGPLGELGDTQYF. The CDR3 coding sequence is TGTGCCACCAGCAGAGGTCCACTGGGGGAGTTGGGGGATACGCAGTATTTT.

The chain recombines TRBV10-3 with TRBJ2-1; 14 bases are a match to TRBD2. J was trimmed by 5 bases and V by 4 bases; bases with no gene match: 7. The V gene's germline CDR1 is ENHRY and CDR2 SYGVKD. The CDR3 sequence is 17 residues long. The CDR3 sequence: CAISAGLAGVGDNEQFF. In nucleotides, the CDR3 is TGTGCCATCAGTGCGGGACTAGCGGGAGTAGGGGACAATGAGCAGTTCTTC.

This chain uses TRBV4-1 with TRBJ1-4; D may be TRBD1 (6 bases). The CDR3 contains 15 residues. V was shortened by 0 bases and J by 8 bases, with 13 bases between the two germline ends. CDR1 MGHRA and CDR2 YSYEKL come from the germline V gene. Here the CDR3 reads CASSQDPRQGEKLFF. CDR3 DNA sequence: TGCGCCAGCAGCCAAGACCCGAGGCAGGGGGAAAAACTGTTTTTT.

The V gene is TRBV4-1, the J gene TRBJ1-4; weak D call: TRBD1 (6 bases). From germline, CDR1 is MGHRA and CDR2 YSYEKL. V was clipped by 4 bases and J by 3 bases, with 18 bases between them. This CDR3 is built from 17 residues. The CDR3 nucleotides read TGCGCCAGCAGCCCGATTATTGGACAGCTCGCTAATGAAAAACTGTTTTTT. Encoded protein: CASSPIIGQLANEKLFF.

CDR3 coding DNA: TGTGCCAGCAGCTTATTTCAAGCGGGGGGCACAGATACGCAGTATTTT. Protein product: CASSLFQAGGTDTQYF. The V call is TRBV7-6, the J call TRBJ2-3, with TRBD2 identical over 8 bases. J lost 1 base, V lost 2 bases, and 5 bases had no gene match. The CDR3 contains 16 residues. The germline V gene encodes CDR1 SGHVS and CDR2 FNYEAQ. Full variable domain (remainder filled in from reference TRBV7-6 and TRBJ2-3): GAGVSQSPRYKVTKRGQDVALRCDPISGHVSLYWYRQALGQGPEFLTYFNYEAQQDKSGLPNDRFSAERPEGSISTLTIQRTEQRDSAMYRCASSLFQAGGTDTQYFGPGTRLTVL.

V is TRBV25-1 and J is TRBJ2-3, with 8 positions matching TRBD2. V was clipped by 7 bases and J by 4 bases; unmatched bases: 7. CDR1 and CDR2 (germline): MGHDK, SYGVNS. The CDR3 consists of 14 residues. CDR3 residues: CASNHGGGSDTQYF. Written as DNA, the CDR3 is TGTGCCAGCAACCACGGGGGGGGCTCAGATACGCAGTATTTT.

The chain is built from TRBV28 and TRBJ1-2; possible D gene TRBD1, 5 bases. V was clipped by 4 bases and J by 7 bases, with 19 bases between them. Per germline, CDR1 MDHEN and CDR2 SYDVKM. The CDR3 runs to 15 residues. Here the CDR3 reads CASSSLGGWRTGYTF. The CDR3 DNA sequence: TGTGCCAGCAGTTCCTTGGGGGGATGGAGGACTGGCTACACCTTC.

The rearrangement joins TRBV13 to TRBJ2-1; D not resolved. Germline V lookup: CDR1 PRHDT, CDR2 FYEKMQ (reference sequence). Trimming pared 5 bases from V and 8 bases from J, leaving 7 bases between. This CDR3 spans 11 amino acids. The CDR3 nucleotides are TGTGCCAGCAGCCATGGGGATGAGCAGTTCTTC. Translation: CASSHGDEQFF.

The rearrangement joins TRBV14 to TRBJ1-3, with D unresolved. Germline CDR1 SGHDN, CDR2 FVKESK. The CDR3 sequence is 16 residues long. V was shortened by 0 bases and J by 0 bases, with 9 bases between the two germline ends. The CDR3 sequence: CASSQDVFYSGNTIYF. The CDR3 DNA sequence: TGTGCCAGCAGCCAAGACGTCTTCTACTCTGGAAACACCATATATTTT.

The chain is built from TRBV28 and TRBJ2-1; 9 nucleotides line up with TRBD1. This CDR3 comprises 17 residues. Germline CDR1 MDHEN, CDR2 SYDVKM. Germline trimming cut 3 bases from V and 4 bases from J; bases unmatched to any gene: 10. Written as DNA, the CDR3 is TGTGCCAGCAGTTTGGGGACAGGGTTCCTCGGTTACAATGAGCAGTTCTTC. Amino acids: CASSLGTGFLGYNEQFF.

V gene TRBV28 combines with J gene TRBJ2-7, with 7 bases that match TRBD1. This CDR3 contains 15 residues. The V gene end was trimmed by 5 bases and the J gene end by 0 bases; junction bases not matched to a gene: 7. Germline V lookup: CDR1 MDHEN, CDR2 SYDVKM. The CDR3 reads CASSPTGSPSYEQYF. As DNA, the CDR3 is TGTGCCAGCAGTCCGACAGGGTCCCCCTCCTACGAGCAGTACTTC.

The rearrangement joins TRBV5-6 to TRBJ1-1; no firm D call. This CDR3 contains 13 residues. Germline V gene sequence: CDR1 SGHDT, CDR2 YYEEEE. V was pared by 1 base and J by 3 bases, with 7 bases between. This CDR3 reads CASSLWQDTEAFF. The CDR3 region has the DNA TGTGCCAGCAGCTTGTGGCAGGACACTGAAGCTTTCTTT.